The 8 T cell receptor beta chains given below trace back to one sample, sequenced in a study of T-cell memory formation after mild COVID-19. TCRdb processed the 5' RACE reads anew with MiXCR; each CDR3 protein has one entry. The table includes approximately 440,000 distinct CDR3 sequences, around 18% detected once. The sequenced sample was PBMCs or a T cell subset sorted from them (not recorded which). The receptors were sampled from an adult woman who had mild COVID-19 (a few samples of this study predate the infection). Cell type and time point are not known.

This chain uses TRBV12-3 or TRBV12-4 with TRBJ1-5, with D perhaps matching TRBD1 (6 bases). The CDR3 runs 16 residues. Trimming removed 2 bases at V and 4 bases at J, with 15 bases between. This CDR3 is CASSLTGKGANQPQHF. For the CDR3, the DNA is TGTGCCAGCAGTTTAACAGGGAAGGGAGCTAATCAGCCCCAGCATTTT.

This clonotype was recorded at least ten times. The CDR3 sequence is CSASSLDRAFDTQYF. CDR3 nucleotides: TGCAGTGCTAGCAGTCTCGACAGGGCTTTCGATACGCAGTATTTT. The chain uses TRBV20-1 and TRBJ2-3; 7 bases agree with TRBD1. V shed 3 bases, J shed 6 bases, and the junction held 12 bases outside the gene matches. The CDR3 is made up of 15 amino acids. Germline V gene lookup returns CDR1 DFQATT and CDR2 SNEGSKA (reference sequence).

A few counts support this clonotype. The CDR3, as DNA: TGTGCCAGCAGCCCGGGACAGTTCGGCAATCAGCCCCAGCATTTT. Its protein is CASSPGQFGNQPQHF. The chain combines TRBV7-8 with TRBJ1-5, with 7 nucleotides matching TRBD1. The germline CDR1 and CDR2 sequences are SGHVS and FQNEAQ. The length of the CDR3 is 15 residues. Trimming cost V 5 bases and J 2 bases; bases outside gene matches: 6.

The rearrangement joins TRBV19 to TRBJ2-1, with D unclear. CDR3 length equals 14 residues. V was pared by 3 bases and J by 0 bases, with 6 bases between. The germline gives CDR1 LNHDA, CDR2 SQIVND (reference sequence). The CDR3 sequence: CASSMINSYNEQFF. Here the CDR3 DNA reads TGTGCCAGTAGTATGATTAACTCCTACAATGAGCAGTTCTTC.

V usage is TRBV12-3 or TRBV12-4 and J usage is TRBJ2-7, with 12 nucleotides matching TRBD2. The CDR3 sequence is 15 residues long. V lost 6 bases and J lost 3; bases outside the gene matches: 6. The CDR3 here is CASSLAGGANYEQYF. The CDR3 bases are TGTGCCAGCAGCCTAGCGGGGGGGGCAAACTACGAGCAGTACTTC.

The chain combines TRBV25-1 with TRBJ2-2; TRBD2 might be the D (6 bases). V was pared by 8 bases and J by 3 bases, with 16 bases between. The CDR3 is 15 amino acids. Germline lookup yields CDR1 MGHDK and CDR2 SYGVNS. CDR3 DNA: TGTGCCAGCCAAGGGATGGCGGGACACACCGGGGAGCTGTTTTTT. Protein sequence: CASQGMAGHTGELFF.

This clonotype was seen only a few times. This sequence joins TRBV29-1 and TRBJ1-1; 8 bases are shared with TRBD1. Germline assignment: CDR1 SQVTM and CDR2 ANQGSEA. CDR3 size: 13 residues. With 2 bases clipped from V and 7 bases from J, the junction kept 6 bases outside the gene matches. CDR3 sequence: CSVEKGQALEAFF. DNA for the CDR3: TGCAGCGTTGAAAAGGGACAGGCCCTTGAAGCTTTCTTT.

A few counts support this clonotype. The chain employs TRBV28 and TRBJ2-1; TRBD2 matches 8 bases. The junction had 5 bases not matched to a gene; V was cut back by 5 bases and J by 8 bases. Germline V gene data show CDR1 as MDHEN and CDR2 as SYDVKM. This CDR3 is built from 13 residues. CDR3 in DNA: TGTGCCAGCAGTGGCCGGGGGGGCTATGAGCAGTTCTTC. Protein product: CASSGRGGYEQFF.